The subject of this entry is one T cell receptor beta chain. Its antigen remains unknown. CDR3 length equals 12 residues. Germline loops: CDR1 MNHEY, CDR2 SMNVEV (reference sequence). With UMIs, 5'RACE template switching was used to make TCR beta cDNA. TCRdb reprocessed the 5' RACE reads and reports one entry per CDR3 protein, with no DNA. Here the sample table reports 400,000 to 450,000 distinct CDR3 sequences. This sample was taken from a study of T cells expressing NK-cell markers. Across the study: One of the eight sequenced donors was seronegative, whereas the other seven were HCMV-seropositive.

Study-wide results and limits: In roughly six donors, dominant CD3+CD56+NKG2C+ clonotypes ranked among the top 10 CD8+ clonotypes. The study found these clonotypes also leading the CD3+CD56-NKG2C+ fraction in a handful of donors.

The chain employs TRBV27 and TRBJ1-1; with no DNA, the TCRdb D assignment of TRBD1 cannot be verified. The TCR originated in a woman between 18 and 70 years old in good health. What was sequenced was blood T cells: a sorted CD56 or NKG2C T cell subset, CD4+ or CD8+ T cells, or bulk PBMC T cells (not recorded which). CDR3 amino acids: CASSAPGQGAFF.